The following is a T cell receptor (beta chain) sequence with its context. The antigen is undetermined. The record originates from a study of cytomegalovirus exposure and HLA in healthy donors. Overall study context: From about 170 million T cells, an earlier analysis saw roughly 120 million unique TCR beta sequences. The study, taken as a whole, reports: Within an earlier analysis, most TCR beta V segments proved productive either about 87% or about 30% of the time.

Researchers ran the PCR with 60 Vbeta and 13 Jbeta primers. The table came from immunoSEQ multiplex PCR; TCRdb's copy has only in-frame clones and leaves some out. The table has about 150,000 clones, nearly 85% seen once. The TCR originated in a male donor in good health and CMV-seronegative. Sequencing used PBMCs.

CDR3 sequence reads: CASSLKTSGRPVYNEQFF. DNA for the CDR3: TGTGCCAGCAGCCTCAAGACTAGCGGGAGGCCGGTATACAATGAGCAGTTCTTC. V is TRBV7-9 and J is TRBJ2-1; 13 bases map to TRBD2. The CDR3 has 18 amino acids. V was pared by 5 bases and J by 4 bases, with 11 bases of the junction left unmatched. Germline lookup yields CDR1 SEHNR and CDR2 FQNEAQ (reference sequence).